The rows below give T cell receptor beta chains drawn from one sample of a study of identical twins. TCRdb recomputed calls from the 5' RACE reads with MiXCR, one row per CDR3 protein. The table lists 450,000 or so distinct CDR3 sequences, 20% to 30% of them singletons. In addition, the sample was reused for a study of T cells expressing NK-cell markers.

The sequencing input was CD4+ T cells sorted from blood. The receptors stem from a woman aged 18-29 years in good health. The CDR3 runs from the conserved cysteine through the conserved F or W. D genes are given only for firm matches. Not every row has a clone size; where given, it reads once, few, many or a size class.

TRBV10-1	TRBJ2-2	-	TRBD1	14	CASNRDRRTGELFF	TGCGCCAGTAACCGGGACAGGAGGACCGGGGAGCTGTTTTTT
TRBV29-1	TRBJ2-3	-	-	15	CSVDLAGASTDTQYF	TGCAGCGTTGACTTAGCCGGGGCTAGCACAGATACGCAGTATTTT
TRBV27	TRBJ2-7	-	TRBD1	15	CASSLLGQGIYEQYF	TGTGCCAGCAGTTTATTGGGACAGGGGATCTACGAGCAGTACTTC
TRBV5-1	TRBJ1-6	-	-	20	CASRRLRDQGGDSYNSPLHF	TGCGCCAGCAGAAGACTAAGGGACCAAGGGGGTGATTCCTATAATTCACCCCTCCACTTT
TRBV29-1	TRBJ2-5	few	TRBD2	14	CSVFSSGRGETQYF	TGCAGCGTCTTCTCTAGCGGGAGGGGAGAGACCCAGTACTTC
TRBV11-1	TRBJ2-5	-	-	19	CASSLSFTLWPPPEETQYF	TGTGCCAGCAGCTTATCCTTTACCCTCTGGCCTCCTCCGGAAGAGACCCAGTACTTC
TRBV28	TRBJ2-2	-	TRBD1	14	CASSRTGDTGELFF	TGTGCCAGCAGCCGGACAGGGGACACCGGGGAGCTGTTTTTT
TRBV19	TRBJ2-6	once	TRBD2	18	CASTRGTSGSTGANVLTF	TGTGCCAGTACCCGGGGGACTAGCGGGAGTACTGGGGCCAACGTCCTGACTTTC
TRBV20-1	TRBJ2-7	few	-	14	CSARTLDSSYEQYF	TGCAGTGCTAGAACACTAGATAGCTCCTACGAGCAGTACTTC
TRBV12-3/TRBV12-4	TRBJ1-1	few	-	14	CASSRLPMNTEAFF	TGTGCCAGCAGTCGATTACCGATGAACACTGAAGCTTTCTTT
TRBV20-1	TRBJ1-6	few	-	13	CSARSGPNSPLHF	TGCAGTGCGCGATCAGGGCCCAATTCACCCCTCCACTTT
TRBV6-1	TRBJ2-3	few	-	13	CASSRQGTDTQYF	TGTGCCAGCAGCCGACAAGGGACAGATACGCAGTATTTT
TRBV24-1	TRBJ2-2	few	-	13	CATSDPPTGELFF	TGTGCCACCAGTGATCCCCCGACCGGGGAGCTGTTTTTT
TRBV30	TRBJ2-3	many	-	13	CALSLASTDTQYF	TGTGCCCTGTCACTAGCTAGCACAGATACGCAGTATTTT
TRBV11-3	TRBJ2-4	few	-	15	CASSLVGSLGNIQYF	TGTGCCAGCAGCTTAGTCGGGTCACTCGGAAACATTCAGTACTTC
TRBV20-1	TRBJ2-1	few	TRBD2	13	CSAYGLAYNEQFF	TGCAGTGCCTACGGACTAGCCTACAATGAGCAGTTCTTC
TRBV20-1	TRBJ2-1	-	-	13	CQAIESSYNEQFF	TGCCAGGCTATCGAGAGCTCCTACAATGAGCAGTTCTTC
TRBV25-1	TRBJ1-2	-	-	14	CASSPTDRAYGYTF	TGTGCCAGCAGCCCGACGGATAGGGCCTATGGCTACACCTTC
TRBV2	TRBJ2-5	-	-	13	CASSEALRGTQYF	TGTGCCAGCAGTGAAGCGCTTCGTGGAACCCAGTACTTC
TRBV4-3	TRBJ2-7	-	TRBD2	15	CASSQNREGPYEQYF	TGCGCCAGCAGCCAGAACCGGGAGGGCCCATACGAGCAGTACTTC
TRBV20-1	TRBJ2-7	few	TRBD1	12	CSGQGRNDEQYF	TGCAGTGGACAGGGAAGGAACGACGAGCAGTACTTC
TRBV3-1	TRBJ2-7	many	-	15	CASSPNLLFSYEQYF	TGTGCCAGCAGCCCCAATCTACTATTCTCCTACGAGCAGTACTTC
TRBV20-1	TRBJ2-3	few	TRBD2	14	CSARTLAGGDTQYF	TGCAGTGCTAGGACCCTAGCGGGAGGGGATACGCAGTATTTT
TRBV12-3/TRBV12-4	TRBJ2-5	-	-	14	CASSTRDGEETQYF	TGTGCCAGCAGTACCAGGGATGGGGAAGAGACCCAGTACTTC
TRBV7-6	TRBJ1-1	few	TRBD1	15	CASSPRDRLNTEAFF	TGTGCCAGCAGCCCGAGGGACAGACTGAACACTGAAGCTTTCTTT
TRBV7-8	TRBJ2-2	-	TRBD1	16	CASSLGRTGGTGELFF	TGTGCCAGCAGCTTAGGCCGGACAGGGGGCACCGGGGAGCTGTTTTTT
TRBV7-9	TRBJ2-3	-	TRBD2	12	CASSRDYQLQYF	TGTGCCAGCAGTCGGGACTACCAATTGCAGTATTTT
TRBV11-2	TRBJ2-7	-	-	15	CASSLAPVRHYEQYF	TGTGCCAGCAGCTTAGCCCCGGTCAGACACTACGAGCAGTACTTC
TRBV5-1	TRBJ1-5	few	-	14	CASSPSGQNQPQHF	TGCGCCAGCAGCCCCTCCGGACAAAATCAGCCCCAGCATTTT
TRBV7-8	TRBJ2-2	-	-	14	CASSLTGTAGELFF	TGTGCCAGCAGCTTAACGGGGACCGCCGGGGAGCTGTTTTTT
TRBV20-1	TRBJ2-3	-	TRBD1	15	CSASGGQGTADTQYF	TGCAGTGCTAGTGGTGGACAGGGTACCGCAGATACGCAGTATTTT
TRBV6-5	TRBJ2-1	-	TRBD2	19	CASSSPGLAGGVLYNEQFF	TGTGCCAGCAGTTCGCCGGGACTAGCGGGAGGGGTATTGTACAATGAGCAGTTCTTC
TRBV20-1	TRBJ2-7	few	-	13	CSARNDIHVEQYF	TGCAGTGCTAGAAATGACATCCATGTCGAGCAGTACTTC
TRBV20-1	TRBJ2-2	once	TRBD2	16	CSALLAGVGDTGELFF	TGCAGTGCTTTACTAGCGGGAGTAGGGGACACCGGGGAGCTGTTTTTT
TRBV5-4	TRBJ2-7	few	-	13	CASSSRQPYEQYF	TGTGCCAGCAGCTCCAGACAGCCATACGAGCAGTACTTC
TRBV4-3	TRBJ2-3	-	-	15	CASSQGRDATDTQYF	TGCGCCAGCAGCCAGGGACGGGACGCCACAGATACGCAGTATTTT
TRBV12-3/TRBV12-4	TRBJ1-1	many	-	12	CASSLQAFGAFF	TGTGCCAGCAGTTTACAGGCGTTCGGGGCTTTCTTT
TRBV5-1	TRBJ1-6	few	-	13	CASNRDTDSPLHF	TGCGCCAGCAACCGGGATACCGATTCACCCCTCCACTTT
TRBV20-1	TRBJ1-4	-	-	14	CSAREGRDNEKLFF	TGCAGTGCTAGAGAGGGAAGGGACAATGAAAAACTGTTTTTT
TRBV3-1	TRBJ2-7	few	-	14	CASSLRLGRYEQYF	TGTGCCAGCAGCCTCAGACTAGGTAGATACGAGCAGTACTTC
TRBV15	TRBJ2-1	few	TRBD2	15	CATSREPGGGNEQFF	TGTGCCACCAGCAGAGAGCCGGGAGGGGGAAATGAGCAGTTCTTC
TRBV11-2	TRBJ2-3	-	-	18	CASSSTTPGRRFVNTQYF	TGTGCCAGCAGCTCTACAACTCCGGGACGGCGGTTCGTCAATACGCAGTATTTT
TRBV29-1	TRBJ2-3	-	-	10	CSVGADTQYF	TGCAGCGTTGGTGCAGATACGCAGTATTTT
TRBV5-1	TRBJ2-7	-	-	13	CASSFEQGYEQYF	TGCGCCAGCAGCTTTGAACAGGGCTACGAGCAGTACTTC
TRBV3-1	TRBJ2-3	few	-	13	CASSQLATDTQYF	TGTGCCAGCAGTCAACTCGCGACAGATACGCAGTATTTT
TRBV6-5	TRBJ2-7	-	-	12	CASSYAGNEQYF	TGTGCCAGCAGTTACGCAGGGAACGAGCAGTACTTC
TRBV7-2	TRBJ2-1	few	TRBD1	15	CASSFGTGSIGEQFF	TGTGCCAGCAGCTTTGGGACAGGGTCAATCGGTGAGCAGTTCTTC
TRBV7-3	TRBJ2-6	-	-	17	CASSSSPMYSGANVLTF	TGTGCCAGCAGCTCAAGTCCTATGTACTCTGGGGCCAACGTCCTGACTTTC
TRBV9	TRBJ2-3	few	-	16	CASSDALAAYTDTQYF	TGTGCCAGCAGCGACGCGTTAGCGGCCTACACAGATACGCAGTATTTT
TRBV3-1	TRBJ1-2	few	-	15	CASSQAPDSNYGYTF	TGTGCCAGCAGCCAAGCTCCTGACAGTAACTATGGCTACACCTTC